This TCR beta chain was documented in a study of cytomegalovirus exposure and HLA in healthy donors. Losses at the gene ends were 4 bases for V and 3 bases for J; bases not matched to a gene: 6. Germline V CDR1 and CDR2: SGHNT, YYREEE (reference sequence). The CDR3 contains 15 residues. In the PCR, 60 Vbeta and 13 Jbeta primers were used. Clones were read by immunoSEQ multiplex PCR, and TCRdb kept only the in-frame ones, dropping some. The table includes about 210,000 clones, about three quarters detected once. This rearrangement joins TRBV5-4 to TRBJ1-1, with 10 bases aligning to TRBD1. The sequenced material came from PBMCs. The origin of this receptor is a male donor in good health and CMV-seronegative. The DNA of the CDR3 is TGTGCCAGCAGCGGAGGGGACAGGGGTTACACTGAAGCTTTCTTT. It specifies CASSGGDRGYTEAFF.